Sequencing of this TCR beta chain was carried out in a study of T cell repertoires in cytomegalovirus infection. About the study: Well-studied HLA-B-restricted CMV epitopes were used in the study alongside recently identified HLA-C-restricted ones. Public TCR beta signatures provided an indication of both CMV infection and a matching HLA type. Points from the study as a whole: The study found HLA-C-restricted CMV-specific TCR beta clonotypes dominating the ex vivo response.

TCRdb called the reads again in MiXCR, with one record for every CDR3 protein. The data contain fewer than 1,000,000 distinct CDR3 sequences, around 29% of them singletons. Per germline, CDR1 MNHNS and CDR2 SASEGT. The CDR3 spans 12 residues. Deletions cut 5 bases from V and 2 bases from J, with 7 bases between. This clonotype was seen repeatedly, ten times or more. Its antigen is as yet unknown. V usage is TRBV6-1 and J usage is TRBJ2-7; D is unresolved. The sequence was obtained from a human donor in good health (CMV status not recorded). Some clones in this sample may be carry-over from other donors' samples. The sample here was cultured CD8+ T cells from PBMCs, taken from culture after CMV antigen stimulation. The CDR3: CASSPDTYEQYF. CDR3 in DNA: TGTGCCAGCAGTCCCGACACCTACGAGCAGTACTTC.